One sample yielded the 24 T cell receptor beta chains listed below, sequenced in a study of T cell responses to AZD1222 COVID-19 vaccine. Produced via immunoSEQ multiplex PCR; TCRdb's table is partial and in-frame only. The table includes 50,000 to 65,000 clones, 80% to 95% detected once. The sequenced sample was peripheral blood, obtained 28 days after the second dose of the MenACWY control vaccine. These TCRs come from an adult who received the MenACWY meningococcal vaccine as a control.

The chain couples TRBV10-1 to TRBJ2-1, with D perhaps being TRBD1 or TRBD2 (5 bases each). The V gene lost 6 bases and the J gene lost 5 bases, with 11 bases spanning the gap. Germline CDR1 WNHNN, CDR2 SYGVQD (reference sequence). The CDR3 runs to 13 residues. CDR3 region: CASSSGAHNEQFF. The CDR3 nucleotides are TGCGCCAGCAGCTCCGGGGCCCACAATGAGCAGTTCTTC.

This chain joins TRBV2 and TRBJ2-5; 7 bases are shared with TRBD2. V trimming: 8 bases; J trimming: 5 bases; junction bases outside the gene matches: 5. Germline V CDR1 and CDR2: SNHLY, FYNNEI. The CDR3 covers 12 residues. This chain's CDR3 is CASLGGSETQYF. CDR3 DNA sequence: TGTGCCAGCCTGGGCGGGAGTGAGACCCAGTACTTC.

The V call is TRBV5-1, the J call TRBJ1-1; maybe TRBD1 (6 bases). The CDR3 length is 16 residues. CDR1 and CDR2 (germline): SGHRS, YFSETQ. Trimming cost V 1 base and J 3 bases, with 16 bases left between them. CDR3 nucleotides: TGCGCCAGCAGCTTGTTAAACTTCAGGGGCGACACTGAAGCTTTCTTT. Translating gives CASSLLNFRGDTEAFF.

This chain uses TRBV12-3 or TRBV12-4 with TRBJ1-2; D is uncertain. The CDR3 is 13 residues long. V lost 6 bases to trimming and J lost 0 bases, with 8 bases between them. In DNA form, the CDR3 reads TGTGCCAGCAGAGGTCCAGCTAACTATGGCTACACCTTC. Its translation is CASRGPANYGYTF.

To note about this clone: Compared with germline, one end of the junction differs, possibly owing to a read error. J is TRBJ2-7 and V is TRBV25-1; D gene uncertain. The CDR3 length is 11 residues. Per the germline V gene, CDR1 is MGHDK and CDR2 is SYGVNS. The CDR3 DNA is TGTGCCAGCAGTAAATACTACGAGCAGTACTTC. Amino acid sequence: CASSKYYEQYF.

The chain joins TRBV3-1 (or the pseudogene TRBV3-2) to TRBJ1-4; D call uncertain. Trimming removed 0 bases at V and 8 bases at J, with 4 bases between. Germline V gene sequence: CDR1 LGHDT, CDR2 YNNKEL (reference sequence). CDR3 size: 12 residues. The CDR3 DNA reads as TGTGCCAGCAGCCAAGAAGGCGAAAAACTGTTTTTT. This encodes CASSQEGEKLFF.

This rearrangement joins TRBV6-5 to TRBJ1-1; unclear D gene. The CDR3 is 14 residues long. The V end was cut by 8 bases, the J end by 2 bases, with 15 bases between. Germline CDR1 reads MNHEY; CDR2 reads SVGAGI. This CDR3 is CASLRPGVNTEAFF. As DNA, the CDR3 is TGTGCCAGCCTCAGGCCGGGAGTAAACACTGAAGCTTTCTTT.

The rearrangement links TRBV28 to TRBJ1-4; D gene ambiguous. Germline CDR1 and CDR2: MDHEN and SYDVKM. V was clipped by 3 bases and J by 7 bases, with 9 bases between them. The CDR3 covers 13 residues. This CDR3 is CASSFSLIEKLFF. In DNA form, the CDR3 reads TGTGCCAGCAGTTTTAGCCTTATTGAAAAACTGTTTTTT.

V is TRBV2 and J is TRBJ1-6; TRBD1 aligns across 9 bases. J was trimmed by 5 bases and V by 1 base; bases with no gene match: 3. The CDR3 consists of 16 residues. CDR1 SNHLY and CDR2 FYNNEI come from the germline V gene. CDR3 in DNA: TGTGCCAGCAGTGAAGTACAGGGGGCTAATAATTCACCCCTCCACTTT. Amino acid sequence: CASSEVQGANNSPLHF.

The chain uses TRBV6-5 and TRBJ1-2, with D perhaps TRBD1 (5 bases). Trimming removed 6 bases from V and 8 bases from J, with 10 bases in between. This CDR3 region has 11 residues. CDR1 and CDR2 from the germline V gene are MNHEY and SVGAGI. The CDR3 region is CASRRDGGYTF. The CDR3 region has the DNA TGTGCCAGCAGGAGGGACGGCGGCTACACCTTC.

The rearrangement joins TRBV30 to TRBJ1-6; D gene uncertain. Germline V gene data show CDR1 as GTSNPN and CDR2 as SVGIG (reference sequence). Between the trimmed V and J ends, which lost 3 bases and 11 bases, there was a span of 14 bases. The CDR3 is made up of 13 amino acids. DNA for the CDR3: TGTGCCTGGAGCCCTACTCGGGAGGCACCCCTCCACTTT. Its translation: CAWSPTREAPLHF.

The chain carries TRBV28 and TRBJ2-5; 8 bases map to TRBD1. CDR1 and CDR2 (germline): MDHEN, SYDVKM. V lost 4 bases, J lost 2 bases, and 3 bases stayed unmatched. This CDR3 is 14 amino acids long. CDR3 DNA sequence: TGTGCCAGCAGTTCGGGACAGGTACAAGAGACCCAGTACTTC. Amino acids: CASSSGQVQETQYF.

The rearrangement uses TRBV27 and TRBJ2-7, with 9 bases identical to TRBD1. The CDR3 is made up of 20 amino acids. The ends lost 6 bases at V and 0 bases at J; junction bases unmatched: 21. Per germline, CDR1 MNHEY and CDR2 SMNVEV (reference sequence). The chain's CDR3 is CASRTLSGDRARPSSYEQYF. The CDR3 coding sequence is TGTGCCAGCAGGACCCTTAGTGGGGACAGGGCTCGTCCCAGCTCCTACGAGCAGTACTTC.

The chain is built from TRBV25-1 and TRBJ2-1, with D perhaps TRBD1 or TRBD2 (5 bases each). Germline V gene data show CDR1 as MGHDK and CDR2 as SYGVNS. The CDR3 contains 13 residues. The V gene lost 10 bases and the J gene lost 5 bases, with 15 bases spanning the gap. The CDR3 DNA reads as TGTGCCACCCTAAGGGACGGTGACAATGAGCAGTTCTTC. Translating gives CATLRDGDNEQFF.

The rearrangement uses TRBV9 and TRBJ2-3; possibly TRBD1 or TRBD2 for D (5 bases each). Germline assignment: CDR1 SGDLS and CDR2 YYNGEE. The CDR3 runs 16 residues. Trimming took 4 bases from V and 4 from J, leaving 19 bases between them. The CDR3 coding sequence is TGTGCCAGCAGCCCCCCTGGGACCTCCGTCTCAGATACGCAGTATTTT. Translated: CASSPPGTSVSDTQYF. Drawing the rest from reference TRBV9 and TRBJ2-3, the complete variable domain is DSGVTQTPKHLITATGQRVTLRCSPRSGDLSVYWYQQSLDQGLQFLIQYYNGEERAKGNILERFSAQQFPDLHSELNLSSLELGDSALYFCASSPPGTSVSDTQYFGPGTRLTVL.

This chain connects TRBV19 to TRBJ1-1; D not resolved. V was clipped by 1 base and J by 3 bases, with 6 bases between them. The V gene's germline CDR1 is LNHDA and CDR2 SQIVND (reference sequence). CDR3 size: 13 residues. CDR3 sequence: CASSIGGYTEAFF. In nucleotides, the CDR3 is TGTGCCAGTAGTATAGGCGGGTACACTGAAGCTTTCTTT.

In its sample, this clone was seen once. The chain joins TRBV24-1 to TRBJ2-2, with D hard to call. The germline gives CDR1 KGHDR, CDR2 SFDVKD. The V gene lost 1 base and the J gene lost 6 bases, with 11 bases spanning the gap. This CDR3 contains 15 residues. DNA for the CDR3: TGTGCCACCAGTGATTTAGGACCGACCCCCGGGGAGCTGTTTTTT. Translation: CATSDLGPTPGELFF.

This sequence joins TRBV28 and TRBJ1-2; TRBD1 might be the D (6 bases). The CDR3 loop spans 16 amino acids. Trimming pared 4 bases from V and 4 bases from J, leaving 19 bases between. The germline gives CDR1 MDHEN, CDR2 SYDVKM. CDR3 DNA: TGTGCCAGCAGTTCGATGCCCACGCAGGGGCCCTATGGCTACACCTTC. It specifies CASSSMPTQGPYGYTF.

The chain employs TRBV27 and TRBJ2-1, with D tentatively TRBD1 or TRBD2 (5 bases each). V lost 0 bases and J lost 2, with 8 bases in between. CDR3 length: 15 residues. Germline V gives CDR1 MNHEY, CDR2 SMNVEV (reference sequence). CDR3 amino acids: CASSLSGTTYNEQFF. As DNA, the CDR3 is TGTGCCAGCAGTTTATCGGGGACCACCTACAATGAGCAGTTCTTC.

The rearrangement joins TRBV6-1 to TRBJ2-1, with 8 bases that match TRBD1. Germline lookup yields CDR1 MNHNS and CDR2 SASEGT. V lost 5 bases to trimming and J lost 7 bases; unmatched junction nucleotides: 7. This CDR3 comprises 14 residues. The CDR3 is CASSPGTGGNEQFF. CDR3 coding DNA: TGTGCCAGCAGTCCCGGGACAGGAGGGAATGAGCAGTTCTTC.

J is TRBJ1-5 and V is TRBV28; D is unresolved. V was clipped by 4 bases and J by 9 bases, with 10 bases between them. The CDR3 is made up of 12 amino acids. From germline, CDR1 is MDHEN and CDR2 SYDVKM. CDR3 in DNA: TGTGCCAGCAGTTACGCATCAACGCCCCAGCATTTT. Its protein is CASSYASTPQHF.

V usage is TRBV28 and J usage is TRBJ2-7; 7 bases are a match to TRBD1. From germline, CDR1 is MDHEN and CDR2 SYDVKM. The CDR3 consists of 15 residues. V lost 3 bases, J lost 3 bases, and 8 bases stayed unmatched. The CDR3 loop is CASSLVRQGDYEQYF. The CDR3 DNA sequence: TGTGCCAGCAGTTTGGTAAGGCAGGGGGACTACGAGCAGTACTTC.

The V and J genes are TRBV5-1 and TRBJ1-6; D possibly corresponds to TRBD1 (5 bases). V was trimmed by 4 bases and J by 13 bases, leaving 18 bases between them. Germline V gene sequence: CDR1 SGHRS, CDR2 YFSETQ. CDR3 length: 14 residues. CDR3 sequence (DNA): TGCGCCAGCAGCGAATTCAGGGATTTAGGGCCCCTCCACTTT. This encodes CASSEFRDLGPLHF.

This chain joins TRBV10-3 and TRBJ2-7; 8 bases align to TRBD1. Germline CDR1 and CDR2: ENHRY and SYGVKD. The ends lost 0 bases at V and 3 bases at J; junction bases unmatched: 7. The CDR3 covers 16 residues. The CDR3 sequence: CAISESSGTGYYEQYF. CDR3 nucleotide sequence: TGTGCCATCAGTGAGTCTTCCGGGACAGGATACTACGAGCAGTACTTC.